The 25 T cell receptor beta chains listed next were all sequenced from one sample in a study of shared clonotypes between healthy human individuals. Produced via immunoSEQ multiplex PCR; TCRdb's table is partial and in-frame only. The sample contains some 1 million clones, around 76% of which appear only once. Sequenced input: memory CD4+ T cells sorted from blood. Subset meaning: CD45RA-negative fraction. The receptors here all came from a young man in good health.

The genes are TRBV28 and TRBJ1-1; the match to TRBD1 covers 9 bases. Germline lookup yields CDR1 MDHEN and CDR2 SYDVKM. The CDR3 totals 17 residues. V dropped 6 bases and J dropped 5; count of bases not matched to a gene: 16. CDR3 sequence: CASSLTGTGYRRTEAFF. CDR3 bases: TGTGCCAGCAGCTTAACCGGGACAGGGTATCGGAGAACTGAAGCTTTCTTT.

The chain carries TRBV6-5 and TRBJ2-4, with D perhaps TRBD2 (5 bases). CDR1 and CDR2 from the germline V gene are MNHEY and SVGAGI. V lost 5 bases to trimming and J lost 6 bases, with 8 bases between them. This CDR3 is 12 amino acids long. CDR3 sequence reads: CASSLRGNIQYF. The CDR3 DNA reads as TGTGCCAGCAGTCTACGGGGAAACATTCAGTACTTC.

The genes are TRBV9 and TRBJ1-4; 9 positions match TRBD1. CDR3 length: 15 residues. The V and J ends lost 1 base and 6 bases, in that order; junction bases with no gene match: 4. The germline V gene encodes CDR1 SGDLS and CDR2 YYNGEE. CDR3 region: CASSVRDRVDEKLFF. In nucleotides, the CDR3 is TGTGCCAGCAGCGTAAGGGACAGGGTAGATGAAAAACTGTTTTTT.

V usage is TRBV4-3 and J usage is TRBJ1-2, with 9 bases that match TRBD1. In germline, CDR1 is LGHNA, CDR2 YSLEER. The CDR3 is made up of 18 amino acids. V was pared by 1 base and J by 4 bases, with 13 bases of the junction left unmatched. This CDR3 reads CASSQVRDRGQGRYGYTF. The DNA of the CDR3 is TGCGCCAGCAGCCAAGTAAGGGATCGGGGACAGGGACGCTATGGCTACACCTTC.

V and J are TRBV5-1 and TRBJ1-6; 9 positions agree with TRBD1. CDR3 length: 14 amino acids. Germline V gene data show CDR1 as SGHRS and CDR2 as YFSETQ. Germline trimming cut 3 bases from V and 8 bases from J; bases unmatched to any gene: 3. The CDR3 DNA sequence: TGCGCCAGCAGCTACCGACAGGGGGATTCACCCCTCCACTTT. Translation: CASSYRQGDSPLHF.

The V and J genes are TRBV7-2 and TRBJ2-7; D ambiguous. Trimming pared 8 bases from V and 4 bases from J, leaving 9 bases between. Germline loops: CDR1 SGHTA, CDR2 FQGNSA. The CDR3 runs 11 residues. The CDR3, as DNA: TGTGCCAGCGAGGACGGGTACGAGCAGTACTTC. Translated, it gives CASEDGYEQYF.

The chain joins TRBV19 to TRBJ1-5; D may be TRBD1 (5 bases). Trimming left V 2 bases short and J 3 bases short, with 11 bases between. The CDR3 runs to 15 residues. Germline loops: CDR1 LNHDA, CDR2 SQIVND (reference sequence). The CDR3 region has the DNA TGTGCCAGTAGTATATCGGGGGTTAACAATCAGCCCCAGCATTTT. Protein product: CASSISGVNNQPQHF.

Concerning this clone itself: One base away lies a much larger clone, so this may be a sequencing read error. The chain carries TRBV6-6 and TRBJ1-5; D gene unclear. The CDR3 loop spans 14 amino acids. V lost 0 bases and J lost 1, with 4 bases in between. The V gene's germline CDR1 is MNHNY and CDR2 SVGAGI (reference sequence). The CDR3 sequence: CASSYSASNQPQHF. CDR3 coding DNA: TGTGCCAGCAGTTACTCGGCGAGCAATCAGCCCCAGCATTTT.

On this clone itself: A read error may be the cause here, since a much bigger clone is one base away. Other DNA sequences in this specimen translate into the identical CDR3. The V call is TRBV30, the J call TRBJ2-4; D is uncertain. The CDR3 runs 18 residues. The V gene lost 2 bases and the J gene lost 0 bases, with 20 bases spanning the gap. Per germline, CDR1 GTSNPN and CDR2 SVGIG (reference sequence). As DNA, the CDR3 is TGTGCCTGGAGTCCCCTTCCTCGGACGGCGCTAGCCAAAAACATTCAGTACTTC. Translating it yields CAWSPLPRTALAKNIQYF.

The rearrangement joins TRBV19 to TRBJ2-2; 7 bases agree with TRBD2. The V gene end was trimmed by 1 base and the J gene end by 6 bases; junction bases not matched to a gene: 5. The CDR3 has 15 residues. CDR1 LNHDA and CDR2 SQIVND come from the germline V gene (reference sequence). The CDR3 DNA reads TGTGCCAGTAGTATAGCTGTCCGGGAGGCCGGGGAGCTGTTTTTT. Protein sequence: CASSIAVREAGELFF.

CDR3 loop: CASSRTGGELFF. Here the CDR3 DNA reads TGTGCCAGCAGCCGAACCGGGGGGGAGCTGTTTTTT. This chain connects TRBV11-3 to TRBJ2-2; D is uncertain. The V gene lost 5 bases and the J gene lost 8 bases, with 9 bases spanning the gap. The CDR3 has 12 residues. Germline CDR1 is SGHNT and CDR2 is YENEEA.

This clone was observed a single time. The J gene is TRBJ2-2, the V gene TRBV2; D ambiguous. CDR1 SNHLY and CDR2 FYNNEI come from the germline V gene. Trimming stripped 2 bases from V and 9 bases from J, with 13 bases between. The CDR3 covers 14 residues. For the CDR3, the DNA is TGTGCCAGCAGTGAAAGAACGAGGTTGCGGGAGCTGTTTTTT. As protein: CASSERTRLRELFF.

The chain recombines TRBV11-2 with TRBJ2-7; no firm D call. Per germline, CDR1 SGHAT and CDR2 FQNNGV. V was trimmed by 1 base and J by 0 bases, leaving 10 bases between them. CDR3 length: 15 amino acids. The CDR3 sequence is CASSLAPRSSYEQYF. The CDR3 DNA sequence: TGTGCCAGCAGCTTAGCGCCCCGGAGCTCCTACGAGCAGTACTTC.

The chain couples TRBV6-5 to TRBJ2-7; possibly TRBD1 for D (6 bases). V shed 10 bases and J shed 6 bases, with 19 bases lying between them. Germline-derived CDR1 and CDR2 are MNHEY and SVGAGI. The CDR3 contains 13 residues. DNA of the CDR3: TGTGCCAACTCGGACAGACCCCGCATCGAGCAGTACTTC. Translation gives CANSDRPRIEQYF.

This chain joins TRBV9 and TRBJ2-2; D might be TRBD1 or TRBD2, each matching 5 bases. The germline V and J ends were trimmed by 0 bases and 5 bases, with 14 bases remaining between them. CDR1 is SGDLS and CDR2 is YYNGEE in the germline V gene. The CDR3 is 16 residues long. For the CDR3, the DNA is TGTGCCAGCAGCGTAGCGACGGGGCTGAGGACCGGGGAGCTGTTTTTT. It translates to CASSVATGLRTGELFF. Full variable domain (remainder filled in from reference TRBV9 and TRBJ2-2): DSGVTQTPKHLITATGQRVTLRCSPRSGDLSVYWYQQSLDQGLQFLIQYYNGEERAKGNILERFSAQQFPDLHSELNLSSLELGDSALYFCASSVATGLRTGELFFGEGSRLTVL.

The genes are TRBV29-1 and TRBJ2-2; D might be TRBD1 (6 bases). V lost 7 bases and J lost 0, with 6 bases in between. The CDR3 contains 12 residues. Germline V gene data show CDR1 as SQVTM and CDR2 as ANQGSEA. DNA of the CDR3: TGCAGCGGGGGGCCGAACACCGGGGAGCTGTTTTTT. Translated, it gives CSGGPNTGELFF.

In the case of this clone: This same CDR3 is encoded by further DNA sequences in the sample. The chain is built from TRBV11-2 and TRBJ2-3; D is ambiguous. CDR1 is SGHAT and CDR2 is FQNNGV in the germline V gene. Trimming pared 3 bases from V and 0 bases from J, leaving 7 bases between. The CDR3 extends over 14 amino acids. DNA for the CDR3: TGTGCCAGCAGCTTCGGTGGAAGCACAGATACGCAGTATTTT. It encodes CASSFGGSTDTQYF. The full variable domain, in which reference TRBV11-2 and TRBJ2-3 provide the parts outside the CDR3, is EAGVAQSPRYKIIEKRQSVAFWCNPISGHATLYWYQQILGQGPKLLIQFQNNGVVDDSQLPKDRFSAERLKGVDSTLKIQPAKLEDSAVYLCASSFGGSTDTQYFGPGTRLTVL.

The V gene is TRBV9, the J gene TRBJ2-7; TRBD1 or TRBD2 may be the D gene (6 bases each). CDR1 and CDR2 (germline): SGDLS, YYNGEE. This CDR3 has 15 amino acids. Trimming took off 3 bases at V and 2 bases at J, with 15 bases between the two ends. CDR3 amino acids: CASSATGAYAYEQYF. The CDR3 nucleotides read TGTGCCAGCAGCGCTACGGGGGCCTACGCCTACGAGCAGTACTTC.

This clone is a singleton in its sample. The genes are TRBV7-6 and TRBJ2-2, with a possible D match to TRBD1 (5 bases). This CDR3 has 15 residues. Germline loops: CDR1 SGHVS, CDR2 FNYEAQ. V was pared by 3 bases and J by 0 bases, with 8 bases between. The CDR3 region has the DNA TGTGCCAGCAGCTTGGGGCTACCGAACACCGGGGAGCTGTTTTTT. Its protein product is CASSLGLPNTGELFF.

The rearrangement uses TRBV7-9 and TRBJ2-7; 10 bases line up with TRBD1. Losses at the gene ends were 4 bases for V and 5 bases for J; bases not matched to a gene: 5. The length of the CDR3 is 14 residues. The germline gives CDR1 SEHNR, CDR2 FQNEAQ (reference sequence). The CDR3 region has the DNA TGTGCCAGCAGCTCTGGACAGGGGGGCCACGAGCAGTACTTC. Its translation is CASSSGQGGHEQYF.

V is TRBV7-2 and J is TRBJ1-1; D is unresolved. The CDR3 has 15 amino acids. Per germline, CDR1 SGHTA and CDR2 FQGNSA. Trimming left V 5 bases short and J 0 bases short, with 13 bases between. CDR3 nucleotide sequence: TGTGCCAGCAGCCCCAGCAATTCCATGAACACTGAAGCTTTCTTT. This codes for CASSPSNSMNTEAFF.

The CDR3 loop reads CASSLIGTYYNEQFF. CDR3 DNA: TGTGCCAGCAGCTTGATCGGCACCTACTACAATGAGCAGTTCTTC. J is TRBJ2-1 and V is TRBV5-5; D ambiguous. Trimming removed 1 base at V and 3 bases at J, with 11 bases between. Germline CDR1 SGHKS, CDR2 YYEKEE (reference sequence). This CDR3 region has 15 residues.

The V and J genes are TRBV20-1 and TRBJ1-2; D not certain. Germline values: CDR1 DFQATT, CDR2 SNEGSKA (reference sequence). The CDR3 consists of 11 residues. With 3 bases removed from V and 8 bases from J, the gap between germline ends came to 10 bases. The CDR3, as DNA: TGCAGTGCTAGGTCAGGCGCCGGCTACACCTTC. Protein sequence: CSARSGAGYTF.

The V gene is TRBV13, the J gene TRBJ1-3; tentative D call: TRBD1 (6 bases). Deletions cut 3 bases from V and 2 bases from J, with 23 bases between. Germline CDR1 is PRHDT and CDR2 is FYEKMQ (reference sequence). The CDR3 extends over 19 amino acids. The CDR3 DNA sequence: TGTGCCAGCAGCTTCTCCCCAGGACCTGGGGGCAATCCTGGAAACACCATATATTTT. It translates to CASSFSPGPGGNPGNTIYF.

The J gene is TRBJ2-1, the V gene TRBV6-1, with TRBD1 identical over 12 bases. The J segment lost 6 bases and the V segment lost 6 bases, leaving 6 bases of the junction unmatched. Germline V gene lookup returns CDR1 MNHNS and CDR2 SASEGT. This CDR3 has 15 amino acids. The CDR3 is CASSRDRGQGNEQFF. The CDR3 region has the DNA TGTGCCAGCAGCCGGGACAGGGGGCAGGGCAATGAGCAGTTCTTC.